This T cell receptor beta chain derives from a study of shared clonotypes between healthy human individuals. Study-wide results and caveats: It was expected that sequencing depth would affect clonotype sharing among donors. Memory subsets generally showed lower estimated richness than naive subsets.

Germline trimming cut 0 bases from V and 0 bases from J; bases unmatched to any gene: 1. The CDR3 loop spans 15 amino acids. The V gene's germline CDR1 is SGHRS and CDR2 YFSETQ. Splitting of CD4+ cells produced CD45RA+ naive and CD45RA-negative memory subsets. Several immunoSEQ plates held equal portions of the genomic DNA taken from each subset. Libraries were prepared by immunoSEQ multiplex PCR; TCRdb keeps only in-frame clonotypes and omits some of them. The repertoire holds 780,000 or so clones, with roughly 72% as singletons. Remarks on this clone: What it binds is unknown.

The sample consisted of memory CD4+ T cells sorted from blood. Subset here: CD45RA-negative fraction. The TCR originated in a woman aged 30 to 39 in good health. The rearrangement links TRBV5-1 to TRBJ2-7; 9 bases match TRBD1. The CDR3 region is CASSLVTGGSYEQYF. DNA for the CDR3: TGCGCCAGCAGCTTGGTGACAGGGGGCTCCTACGAGCAGTACTTC.